This record concerns one T cell receptor (beta chain) sequence. The data derive from a study of blood T cell repertoires in COVID-19. Using immunoSEQ multiplex PCR, the repertoire was profiled, and TCRdb retains in-frame clones only, with some absent. The sample includes under 300,000 clones, around 86% of them seen just once. The V gene lost 0 bases and the J gene lost 14 bases, with 10 bases spanning the gap. CDR1 and CDR2 (germline): LGHDT, YNNKEL (reference sequence). This CDR3 contains 11 residues. The chain couples TRBV3-1 (or the pseudogene TRBV3-2) to TRBJ1-2; possible D gene TRBD1, 5 bases. The TCR comes from a man younger than 35 with active or convalescent COVID-19. Sequenced: peripheral blood. The CDR3 DNA reads as TGTGCCAGCAGCCAAGAAGGGGCCTTGACCTTC. Translating gives CASSQEGALTF.